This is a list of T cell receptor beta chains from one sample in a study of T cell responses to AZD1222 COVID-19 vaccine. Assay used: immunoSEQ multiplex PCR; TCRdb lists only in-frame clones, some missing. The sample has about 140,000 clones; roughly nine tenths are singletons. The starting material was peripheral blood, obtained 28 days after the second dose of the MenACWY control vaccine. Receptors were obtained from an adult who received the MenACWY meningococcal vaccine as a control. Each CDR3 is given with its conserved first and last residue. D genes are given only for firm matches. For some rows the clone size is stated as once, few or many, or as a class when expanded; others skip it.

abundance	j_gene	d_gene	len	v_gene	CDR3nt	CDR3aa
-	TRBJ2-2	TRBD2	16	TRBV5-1	TGCGCCAGCAGCGCGCGACTAGCGGGAAACACCGGGGAGCTGTTTTTT	CASSARLAGNTGELFF
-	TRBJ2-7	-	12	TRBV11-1	TGTGCCAGCAGCCCGAAGAACTACGAGCAGTACTTC	CASSPKNYEQYF
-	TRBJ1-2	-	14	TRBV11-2	TGTGCCAGCAGCCCGACAATGGGGAGCTATGGCTACACCTTC	CASSPTMGSYGYTF
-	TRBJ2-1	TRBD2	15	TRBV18	TGTGCCAGCTCACCACTAGCGGGAGGCTACAATGAGCAGTTCTTC	CASSPLAGGYNEQFF
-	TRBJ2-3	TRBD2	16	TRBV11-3	TGTGCCAGCAGCTCAGGACTAGCGTCTAGCACAGATACGCAGTATTTT	CASSSGLASSTDTQYF
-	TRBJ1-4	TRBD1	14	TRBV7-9	TGTGCCAGCAGCTGGGGACAGGGGTACGAAAAACTGTTTTTT	CASSWGQGYEKLFF
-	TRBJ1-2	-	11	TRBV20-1	TGCAGTGCTAGCAGTGCCTATGGCTACACCTTC	CSASSAYGYTF
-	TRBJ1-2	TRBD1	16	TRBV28	TGTGCCAGCAGTTTGGGTGGACAGGTGCTTTACTATGGCTACACCTTC	CASSLGGQVLYYGYTF
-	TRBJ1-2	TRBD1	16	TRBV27	TGTGCCAGCAGTTTTCGGGACAGGGGTTTGGGGTATGGCTACACCTTC	CASSFRDRGLGYGYTF
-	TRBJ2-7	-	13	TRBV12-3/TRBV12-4	TGTGCCAGCAGTCCGGACCTGTACCACGAGCAGTACTTC	CASSPDLYHEQYF
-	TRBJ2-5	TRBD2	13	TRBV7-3	TGTGCCAGCAGCCCGGGGGGAACAGGGACCCAGTACTTC	CASSPGGTGTQYF
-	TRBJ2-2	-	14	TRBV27	TGTGCCAGCAGGAGAGAGATAGGCACCGGGGAGCTGTTTTTT	CASRREIGTGELFF
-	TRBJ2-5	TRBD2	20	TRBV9	TGTGCCAGCAGCGCTAGCCTCAGGACTAGCGGGGGCCTCGCCCGGGAGACCCAGTACTTC	CASSASLRTSGGLARETQYF
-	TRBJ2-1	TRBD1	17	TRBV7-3	TGTGCCAGCAGCTTATCCCCAGGGGGCGCTTTGGTCAATGAGCAGTTCTTC	CASSLSPGGALVNEQFF
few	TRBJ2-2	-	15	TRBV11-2	TGTGCCAGCAGCTTAGGCGGGATCCCCACCGGGGAGCTGTTTTTT	CASSLGGIPTGELFF
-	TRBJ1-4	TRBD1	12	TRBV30	TGTGCCTGGAGTGCAGACGGGACAGGAAGGTTTTTT	CAWSADGTGRFF
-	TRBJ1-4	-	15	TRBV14	TGTGCCAGCAGCCAAACTAGGGGCTCTAATGAAAAACTGTTTTTT	CASSQTRGSNEKLFF
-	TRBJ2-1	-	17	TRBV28	TGTGCCAGCAGCCCTGGCCGCTGGGACGTCAACTACAATGAGCAGTTCTTC	CASSPGRWDVNYNEQFF
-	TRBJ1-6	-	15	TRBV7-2	TGTGCCAGCAGCCCGCAGGGTGACTATAATTCACCCCTCCACTTT	CASSPQGDYNSPLHF
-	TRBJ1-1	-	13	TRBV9	TGTGCCAGCAGCGTCCAGGGGAACACTGAAGCTTTCTTT	CASSVQGNTEAFF
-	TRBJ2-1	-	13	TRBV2	TGTGCCAGCAGTGATCTTTCGAGAAATGAGCAGTTCTTC	CASSDLSRNEQFF
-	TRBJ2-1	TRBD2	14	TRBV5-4	TGTGCCAGCAGTCTAGCGGGGGGGAGTAATGAGCAGTTCTTC	CASSLAGGSNEQFF
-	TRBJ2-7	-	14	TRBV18	TGTGCCAGCTCACCCACGCTTCAGGCCTACGAGCAGTACTTC	CASSPTLQAYEQYF
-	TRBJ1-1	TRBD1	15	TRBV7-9	TGTGCCAGCAGCCCGCGGACAGGGATGAACACTGAAGCTTTCTTT	CASSPRTGMNTEAFF
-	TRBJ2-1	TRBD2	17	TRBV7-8	TGTGCCAGCAGCTTGGAAGGGACTAGCGGGAGATACAATGAGCAGTTCTTC	CASSLEGTSGRYNEQFF
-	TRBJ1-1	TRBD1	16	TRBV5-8	TGTGCCAGCAGCCGCCGACAGGGGGCGTTTTACACTGAAGCTTTCTTT	CASSRRQGAFYTEAFF
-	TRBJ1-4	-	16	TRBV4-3	TGCGCCAGCAGGCGCGAACCAGGGGCAACTAATGAAAAACTGTTTTTT	CASRREPGATNEKLFF
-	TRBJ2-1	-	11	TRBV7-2	TGTGCCAGCAGCCTAGCTGATGAGCAGTTCTTC	CASSLADEQFF
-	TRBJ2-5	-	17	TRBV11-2	TGTGCCAGCAGCTTAGGGATCGGGATATTGTACCAAGAGACCCAGTACTTC	CASSLGIGILYQETQYF
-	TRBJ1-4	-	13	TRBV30	TGTGCCTGGAGAGAGACAGGCCCCGAAAAACTGTTTTTT	CAWRETGPEKLFF
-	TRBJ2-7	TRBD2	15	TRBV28	TGTGCCAGCAGTTTAGGAGCGGGAGCCTCCTACGAGCAGTACTTC	CASSLGAGASYEQYF
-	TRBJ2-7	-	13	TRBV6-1	TGTGCCAGCAGTGAATTGAGGCAAGGCGAGCAGTACTTC	CASSELRQGEQYF
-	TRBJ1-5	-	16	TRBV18	TGTGCCAGCTCTTCAGGGACGCCGGGTAGCAATCAGCCCCAGCATTTT	CASSSGTPGSNQPQHF
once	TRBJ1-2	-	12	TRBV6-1	TGTGCCAGCAGTGAACAAAATTTGGGTGACACCTTC	CASSEQNLGDTF
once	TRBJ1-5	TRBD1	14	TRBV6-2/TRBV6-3	TGTGCCAGCAGTAATACAGGGGGGGATCAGCCCCAGCATTTT	CASSNTGGDQPQHF
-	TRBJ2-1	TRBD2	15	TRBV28	TGTGCCAGCAGTTTAGGGGGTAGCGGGAGGGATGAGCAGTTCTTC	CASSLGGSGRDEQFF
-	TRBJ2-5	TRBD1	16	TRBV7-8	TGTGCCAGCAGCTCACTCGGGACAGGGGGCCGGGAGACCCAGTACTTC	CASSSLGTGGRETQYF
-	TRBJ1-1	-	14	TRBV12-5	TGTGCTAGTGGTTTGGATGGACCGGACACTGAAGCTTTCTTT	CASGLDGPDTEAFF
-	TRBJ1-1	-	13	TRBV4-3	TGCGCCAGCAGCCAAGATTTATTAGCTGAAGCTTTCTTT	CASSQDLLAEAFF
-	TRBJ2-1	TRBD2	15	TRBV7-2	TGTGCCAGCAGCACCCGCGGGGGCTCCTACAATGAGCAGTTCTTC	CASSTRGGSYNEQFF
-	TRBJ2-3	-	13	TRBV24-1	TGTGCCACCAATGGATTCGACACAGATACGCAGTATTTT	CATNGFDTDTQYF
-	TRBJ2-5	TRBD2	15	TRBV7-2	TGTGCCAGCAGCGGGGGACTAGCGGCGGGCCAGACCCAGTACTTC	CASSGGLAAGQTQYF
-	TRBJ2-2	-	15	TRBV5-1	TGCGCCAGCAGCTTGGATTTCCTCCGCGGCGGGGAGCTGTTTTTT	CASSLDFLRGGELFF
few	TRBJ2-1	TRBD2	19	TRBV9	TGTGCCAGCAGCCCGACCCACTTATTCGGGACTAGCGGGCACAATGAGCAGTTCTTC	CASSPTHLFGTSGHNEQFF
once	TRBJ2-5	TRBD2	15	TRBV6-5	TGTGCCAGCAGCCCCGGAAGCGGGAGGGGAGAGACCCAGTACTTC	CASSPGSGRGETQYF
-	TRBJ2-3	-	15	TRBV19	TGTGCCAGTAGTATTACGGGGGCTAGCACAGATACGCAGTATTTT	CASSITGASTDTQYF
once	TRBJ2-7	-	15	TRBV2	TGTGCCAGCAGCGCTCAGTTGGCTAAGGGTTACGAGCAGTACTTC	CASSAQLAKGYEQYF
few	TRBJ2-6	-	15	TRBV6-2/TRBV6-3	TGTGCCAGCAGTTACGACAGCTCTGGGGCCAACGTCCTGACTTTC	CASSYDSSGANVLTF
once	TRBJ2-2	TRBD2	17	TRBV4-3	TGCGCCAGCAGCCCGGTGGGAAGCGGGAGGAACACCGGGGAGCTGTTTTTT	CASSPVGSGRNTGELFF
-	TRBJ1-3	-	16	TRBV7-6	TGTGCCAGCAGCTTAGGGGGCTCCGGCTCTGGAAACACCATATATTTT	CASSLGGSGSGNTIYF
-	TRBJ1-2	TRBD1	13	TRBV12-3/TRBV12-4	TGTGCCAGCAGCCAGACAGGGACCTATGGCTACACCTTC	CASSQTGTYGYTF